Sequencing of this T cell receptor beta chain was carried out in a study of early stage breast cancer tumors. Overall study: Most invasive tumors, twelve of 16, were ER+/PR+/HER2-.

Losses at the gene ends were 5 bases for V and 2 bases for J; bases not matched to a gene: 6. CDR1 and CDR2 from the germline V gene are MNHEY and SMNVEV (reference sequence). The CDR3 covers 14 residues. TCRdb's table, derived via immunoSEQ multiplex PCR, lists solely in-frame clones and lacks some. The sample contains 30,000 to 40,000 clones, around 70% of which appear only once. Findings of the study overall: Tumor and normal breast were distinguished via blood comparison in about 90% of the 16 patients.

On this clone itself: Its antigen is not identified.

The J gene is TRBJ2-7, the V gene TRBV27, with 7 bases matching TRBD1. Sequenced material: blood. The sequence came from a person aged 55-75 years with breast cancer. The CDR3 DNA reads TGTGCCAGCAGTCCTGGGACAGAGACCTACGAGCAGTACTTC. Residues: CASSPGTETYEQYF.